Shown below are 22 T cell receptor beta chains from a single sample sequenced in a study of blood T cell repertoires in COVID-19. Produced via immunoSEQ multiplex PCR; TCRdb's table is partial and in-frame only. The data show 300,000 to 350,000 clones, around 90% seen once. The sample was PBMCs or T cells enriched from blood (not recorded which). These receptors came from a woman aged 18-29 years with acute COVID-19.

The chain couples TRBV2 to TRBJ2-1; D unclear. V was cut by 2 bases and J by 4 bases, with 9 bases left in between. This CDR3 region has 14 residues. Germline V gene sequence: CDR1 SNHLY, CDR2 FYNNEI. CDR3 nucleotide sequence: TGTGCCAGCAGTGAATCTTTTCGTTACAATGAGCAGTTCTTC. Its translation is CASSESFRYNEQFF.

The chain links TRBV21-1 to TRBJ2-7; the table's D call, TRBD1, has no DNA check behind it. TRBV21-1 is flagged as a pseudogene. CDR3 length equals 16 residues. In DNA, the CDR3 is TGTGCCAGCAGCATCCGGGACAGGGGGTCCACCTACGAGCAGTACTTC. Translation gives CASSIRDRGSTYEQYF.

The V and J genes are TRBV6-2 or TRBV6-3 and TRBJ1-4; TRBD1 might be the D (5 bases). This CDR3 comprises 15 residues. Germline V CDR1 and CDR2: MNHEY, SVGEGT. Trimming pared 2 bases from V and 5 bases from J, leaving 12 bases between. The DNA of the CDR3 is TGTGCCAGCAGTTACCGCACGGGACTAAATGAAAAACTGTTTTTT. Protein product: CASSYRTGLNEKLFF.

The V call is TRBV5-8, the J call TRBJ2-4, with TRBD1 matching over 9 bases. This CDR3 is 15 amino acids long. Germline CDR1 and CDR2: SGHTS and YDEGEE. V trimming: 3 bases; J trimming: 5 bases; junction bases outside the gene matches: 6. For the CDR3, the DNA is TGTGCCAGCAGCTGGGACAGGGCCTTCCAAAACATTCAGTACTTC. This codes for CASSWDRAFQNIQYF.

The rearrangement joins TRBV30 to TRBJ1-1; D gene ambiguous. CDR3 length equals 14 residues. Germline values: CDR1 GTSNPN, CDR2 SVGIG (reference sequence). The V end lost 2 bases, the J end lost 1 base, and 11 bases lay between the germline ends. The CDR3 DNA sequence: TGTGCCTGGAGTACTTGGCAGCGGAACACTGAAGCTTTCTTT. This sequence encodes CAWSTWQRNTEAFF.

The rearrangement links TRBV5-3 to TRBJ1-2, with D uncertain. TRBV5-3 is known as an ORF, though its function is uncertain. V lost 4 bases and J lost 4, with 17 bases in between. The CDR3 has 15 amino acids. The CDR3 here is CARSEESIETYGYTF. The CDR3 DNA reads as TGTGCCAGAAGCGAGGAAAGCATAGAGACCTATGGCTACACCTTC.

The chain carries TRBV19 and TRBJ1-5, with D possibly matching TRBD1 (5 bases). V lost 3 bases and J 5 bases, leaving 14 bases between the germline ends. Germline V gene sequence: CDR1 LNHDA, CDR2 SQIVND (reference sequence). This CDR3 has 15 residues. CDR3 in amino acids: CASSISKRGDQPQHF. CDR3 DNA sequence: TGTGCCAGTAGTATCTCAAAAAGGGGCGATCAGCCCCAGCATTTT. Drawing the rest from reference TRBV19 and TRBJ1-5, the complete variable domain is DGGITQSPKYLFRKEGQNVTLSCEQNLNHDAMYWYRQDPGQGLRLIYYSQIVNDFQKGDIAEGYSVSREKKESFPLTVTSAQKNPTAFYLCASSISKRGDQPQHFGDGTRLSIL.

The V call is TRBV28, the J call TRBJ1-2; D remains unclear. CDR3 length: 12 amino acids. The germline V and J ends were trimmed by 3 bases and 5 bases, with 7 bases remaining between them. CDR1 and CDR2 (germline): MDHEN, SYDVKM. The CDR3 sequence is CASSFFRYGYTF. The DNA for the CDR3 is TGTGCCAGCAGTTTTTTCAGATATGGCTACACCTTC.

The J gene is TRBJ1-1, the V gene TRBV28, with a tentative D call TRBD1 (6 bases). V was trimmed by 5 bases and J by 11 bases, leaving 12 bases between them. There are 11 residues in the CDR3. The germline V gene encodes CDR1 MDHEN and CDR2 SYDVKM. The DNA of the CDR3 is TGTGCCAGCAGTGACAGGCCGGGGGCTTTCTTT. Translated, it gives CASSDRPGAFF.

In regard to this clone: Other nucleotide sequences in the sample specify the same CDR3. The V gene is TRBV7-9, the J gene TRBJ2-3, with TRBD2 as a possible D gene (5 bases). The germline CDR1 and CDR2 sequences are SEHNR and FQNEAQ (reference sequence). V lost 5 bases to trimming and J lost 4 bases, with 10 bases between them. The CDR3 has 13 amino acids. CDR3 amino acids: CASSPRGPDTQYF. DNA for the CDR3: TGTGCCAGCAGCCCTCGCGGGCCAGATACGCAGTATTTT.

The V and J genes are TRBV28 and TRBJ1-4; tentative D call: TRBD1 (5 bases). The CDR3 runs 14 residues. V dropped 4 bases and J dropped 6 bases, with 12 bases sitting between them. CDR1 and CDR2 (germline): MDHEN, SYDVKM. CDR3 amino acids: CASSSGDLDEKLFF. CDR3 DNA sequence: TGTGCCAGCAGTTCGGGGGACTTAGATGAAAAACTGTTTTTT.

A few counts support this clone. The identical CDR3 is also encoded by other nucleotide sequences in the sample. V is TRBV3-1 (or the pseudogene TRBV3-2) and J is TRBJ1-2; no clear D gene. This CDR3 has 12 amino acids. V was trimmed by 4 bases and J by 4 bases, leaving 7 bases between them. Germline V gene sequence: CDR1 LGHDT, CDR2 YNNKEL (reference sequence). The CDR3 bases are TGTGCCAGCAGCCGTCGGAGCTATGGCTACACCTTC. Protein product: CASSRRSYGYTF.

J is TRBJ1-5 and V is TRBV4-1; 8 bases match TRBD1. CDR3 length equals 16 residues. The J segment lost 3 bases and the V segment lost 0 bases, leaving 4 bases of the junction unmatched. Germline V gene lookup returns CDR1 MGHRA and CDR2 YSYEKL. Written as DNA, the CDR3 is TGCGCCAGCAGCCAAGAAGCAGGGGGCCACAATCAGCCCCAGCATTTT. It specifies CASSQEAGGHNQPQHF.

The chain couples TRBV6-5 to TRBJ2-7; D perhaps matches TRBD2 (6 bases). The V gene lost 2 bases and the J gene lost 5 bases, with 10 bases spanning the gap. This CDR3 spans 13 amino acids. Looked up from germline, CDR1 is MNHEY and CDR2 is SVGAGI. The CDR3 loop reads CASSYLGGNEQYF. The CDR3 DNA reads TGTGCCAGCAGTTACCTTGGAGGGAACGAGCAGTACTTC.

J is TRBJ2-7 and V is TRBV27, with a weak D call TRBD2 (5 bases). Germline V gives CDR1 MNHEY, CDR2 SMNVEV (reference sequence). The CDR3 contains 13 residues. V was clipped by 6 bases and J by 3 bases, with 12 bases between them. DNA for the CDR3: TGTGCCAGCAGCCCGCGACTACTCTACGAGCAGTACTTC. As protein: CASSPRLLYEQYF.

The chain employs TRBV18 and TRBJ1-2; TRBD1 is a possible D gene (5 bases). Per the germline V gene, CDR1 is KGHSH and CDR2 is LQKENI. The CDR3 spans 13 residues. V lost 1 base, J lost 3 bases, and 6 bases lay in between. CDR3 amino acids: CASSPQGYYGYTF. CDR3 nucleotides: TGTGCCAGCTCACCACAGGGGTACTATGGCTACACCTTC. Full variable domain (rest looked up from reference TRBV18 and TRBJ1-2): NAGVMQNPRHLVRRRGQEARLRCSPMKGHSHVYWYRQLPEEGLKFMVYLQKENIIDESGMPKERFSAEFPKEGPSILRIQQVVRGDSAAYFCASSPQGYYGYTFGSGTRLTVV.

The CDR3 bases are TGCGCCAGCAGCGGGGGCGGGTTTGGATACGAGCAGTACTTC. Its protein is CASSGGGFGYEQYF. The chain couples TRBV5-1 to TRBJ2-7; D possibly corresponds to TRBD1 (6 bases). V was trimmed by 4 bases and J by 4 bases, leaving 15 bases between them. The CDR3 has 14 amino acids. The germline CDR1 and CDR2 sequences are SGHRS and YFSETQ.

V usage is TRBV9 and J usage is TRBJ1-2; TRBD1 matches 8 bases. In germline, CDR1 is SGDLS, CDR2 YYNGEE. The CDR3 covers 14 residues. The ends lost 2 bases at V and 8 bases at J; junction bases unmatched: 8. The CDR3 reads CASSVDRVGWGYTF. Here the CDR3 DNA reads TGTGCCAGCAGCGTGGACAGGGTCGGGTGGGGCTACACCTTC.

This clone was picked up one time. The chain has TRBV5-1 and TRBJ1-1; TRBD1 is a possible D gene (5 bases). V lost 2 bases, J lost 3 bases, and 11 bases lay in between. CDR1 and CDR2 (germline): SGHRS, YFSETQ. The CDR3 length is 14 residues. The CDR3 DNA follows: TGCGCCAGCAGCTTCCAGGGAGGCGACACTGAAGCTTTCTTT. Protein sequence: CASSFQGGDTEAFF.

This chain links TRBV7-9 with TRBJ1-2, with 10 bases that match TRBD1. Germline V CDR1 and CDR2: SEHNR, FQNEAQ (reference sequence). The CDR3 has 15 amino acids. V dropped 4 bases and J dropped 6; count of bases not matched to a gene: 8. CDR3 coding DNA: TGTGCCAGCAGCTCTGACAGGGGGCGAAATGATGGCTACACCTTC. Its protein product is CASSSDRGRNDGYTF.

V and J are TRBV6-7 and TRBJ2-5; 16 bases line up with TRBD2. TRBV6-7 is an open reading frame whose function is uncertain. The CDR3 sequence is 18 residues long. V lost 7 bases and J lost 8; bases outside the gene matches: 16. The CDR3 DNA follows: TGTGCCAGCACCAAAGCCGGGACTAGCGGGGGGGAGCGGGGAACCCAGTACTTC. Translation: CASTKAGTSGGERGTQYF.

The chain employs TRBV28 and TRBJ1-5; D unresolved. V was clipped by 7 bases and J by 5 bases, with 9 bases between them. This CDR3 comprises 12 residues. In germline, CDR1 is MDHEN, CDR2 SYDVKM. CDR3 sequence: CASNYGDQPQHF. In DNA form, the CDR3 reads TGTGCCAGCAATTATGGAGATCAGCCCCAGCATTTT.